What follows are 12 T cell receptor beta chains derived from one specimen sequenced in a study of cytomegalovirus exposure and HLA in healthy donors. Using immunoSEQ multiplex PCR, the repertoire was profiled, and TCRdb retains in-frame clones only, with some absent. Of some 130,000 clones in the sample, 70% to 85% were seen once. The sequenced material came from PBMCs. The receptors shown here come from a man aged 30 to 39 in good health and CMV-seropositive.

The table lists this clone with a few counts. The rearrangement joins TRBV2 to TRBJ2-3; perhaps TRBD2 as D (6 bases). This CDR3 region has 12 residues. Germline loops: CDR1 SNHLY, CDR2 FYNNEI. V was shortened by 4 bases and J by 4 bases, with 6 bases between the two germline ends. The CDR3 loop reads CASSGLADTQYF. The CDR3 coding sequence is TGTGCCAGCAGTGGACTAGCAGATACGCAGTATTTT.

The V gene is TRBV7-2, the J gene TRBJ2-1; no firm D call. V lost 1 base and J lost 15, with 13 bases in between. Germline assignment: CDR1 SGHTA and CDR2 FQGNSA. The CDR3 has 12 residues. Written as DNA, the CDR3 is TGTGCCAGCAGCTTAGGTGGCGAGGTGATGTTCTTC. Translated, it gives CASSLGGEVMFF.

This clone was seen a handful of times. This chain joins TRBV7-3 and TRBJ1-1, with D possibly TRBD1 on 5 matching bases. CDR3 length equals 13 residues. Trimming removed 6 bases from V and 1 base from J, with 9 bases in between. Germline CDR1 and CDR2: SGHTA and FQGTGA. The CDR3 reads CASSQTGNTEAFF. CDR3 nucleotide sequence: TGTGCCAGCAGTCAAACAGGGAACACTGAAGCTTTCTTT.

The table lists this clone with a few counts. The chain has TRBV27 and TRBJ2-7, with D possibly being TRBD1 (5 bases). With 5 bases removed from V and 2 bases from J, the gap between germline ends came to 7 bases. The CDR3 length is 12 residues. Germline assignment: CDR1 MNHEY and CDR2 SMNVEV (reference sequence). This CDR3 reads CASSQDTYEQYF. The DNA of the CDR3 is TGTGCCAGCAGTCAGGACACCTACGAGCAGTACTTC.

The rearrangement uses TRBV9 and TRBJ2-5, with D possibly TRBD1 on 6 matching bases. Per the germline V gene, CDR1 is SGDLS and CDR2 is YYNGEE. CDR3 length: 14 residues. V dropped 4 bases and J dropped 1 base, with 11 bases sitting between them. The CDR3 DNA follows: TGTGCCAGCAGCCCCGGGACACCCCAAGAGACCCAGTACTTC. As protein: CASSPGTPQETQYF.

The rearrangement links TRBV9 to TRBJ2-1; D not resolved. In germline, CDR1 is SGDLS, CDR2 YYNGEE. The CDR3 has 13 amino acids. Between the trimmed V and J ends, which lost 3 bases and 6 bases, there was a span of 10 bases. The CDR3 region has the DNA TGTGCCAGCAGCGCCTTACTATCCAATGAGCAGTTCTTC. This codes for CASSALLSNEQFF.

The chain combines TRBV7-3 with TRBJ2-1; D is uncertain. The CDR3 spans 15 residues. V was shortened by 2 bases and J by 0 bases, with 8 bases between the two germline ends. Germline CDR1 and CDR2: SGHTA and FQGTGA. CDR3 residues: CASSLHPSSYNEQFF. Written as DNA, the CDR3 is TGTGCCAGCAGCTTACATCCGAGCTCCTACAATGAGCAGTTCTTC.

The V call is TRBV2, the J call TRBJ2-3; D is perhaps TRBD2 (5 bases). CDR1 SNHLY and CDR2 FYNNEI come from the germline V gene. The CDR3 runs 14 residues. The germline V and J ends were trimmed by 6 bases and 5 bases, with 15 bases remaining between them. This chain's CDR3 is CASRTRSGEDTQYF. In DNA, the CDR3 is TGTGCCAGCAGGACCCGATCCGGGGAAGATACGCAGTATTTT. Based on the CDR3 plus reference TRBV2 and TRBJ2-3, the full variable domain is EPEVTQTPSHQVTQMGQEVILRCVPISNHLYFYWYRQILGQKVEFLVSFYNNEISEKSEIFDDQFSVERPDGSNFTLKIRSTKLEDSAMYFCASRTRSGEDTQYFGPGTRLTVL.

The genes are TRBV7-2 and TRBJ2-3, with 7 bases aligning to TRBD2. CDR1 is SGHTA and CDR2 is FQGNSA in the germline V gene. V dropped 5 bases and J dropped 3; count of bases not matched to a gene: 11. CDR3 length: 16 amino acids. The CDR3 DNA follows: TGTGCCAGCAGCCATCAGCGGGATTTGGGTACAGATACGCAGTATTTT. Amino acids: CASSHQRDLGTDTQYF.

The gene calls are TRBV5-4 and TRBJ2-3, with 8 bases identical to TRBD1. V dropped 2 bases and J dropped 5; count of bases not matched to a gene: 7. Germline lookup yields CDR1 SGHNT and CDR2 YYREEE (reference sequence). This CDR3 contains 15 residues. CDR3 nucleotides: TGTGCCAGCAGCTTAGGCGGACAGGGCAAAGATACGCAGTATTTT. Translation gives CASSLGGQGKDTQYF. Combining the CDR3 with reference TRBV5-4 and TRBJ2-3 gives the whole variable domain ETGVTQSPTHLIKTRGQQVTLRCSSQSGHNTVSWYQQALGQGPQFIFQYYREEENGRGNFPPRFSGLQFPNYSSELNVNALELDDSALYLCASSLGGQGKDTQYFGPGTRLTVL.

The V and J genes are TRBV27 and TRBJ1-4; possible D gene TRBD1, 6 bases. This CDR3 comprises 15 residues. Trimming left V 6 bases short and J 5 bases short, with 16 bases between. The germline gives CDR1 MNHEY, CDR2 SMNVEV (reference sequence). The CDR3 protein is CASSDRTARNEKLFF. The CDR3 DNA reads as TGTGCCAGCAGCGACAGGACAGCCCGAAATGAAAAACTGTTTTTT. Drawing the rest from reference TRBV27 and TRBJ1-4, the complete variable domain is EAQVTQNPRYLITVTGKKLTVTCSQNMNHEYMSWYRQDPGLGLRQIYYSMNVEVTDKGDVPEGYKVSRKEKRNFPLILESPSPNQTSLYFCASSDRTARNEKLFFGSGTQLSVL.

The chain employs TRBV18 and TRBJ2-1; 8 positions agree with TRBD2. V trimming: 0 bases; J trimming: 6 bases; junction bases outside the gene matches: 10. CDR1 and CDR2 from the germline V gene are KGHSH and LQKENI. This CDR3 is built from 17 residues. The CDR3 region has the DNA TGTGCCAGCTCACCACCTCTACGGCCTCGGGGGGGCAATGAGCAGTTCTTC. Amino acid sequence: CASSPPLRPRGGNEQFF.